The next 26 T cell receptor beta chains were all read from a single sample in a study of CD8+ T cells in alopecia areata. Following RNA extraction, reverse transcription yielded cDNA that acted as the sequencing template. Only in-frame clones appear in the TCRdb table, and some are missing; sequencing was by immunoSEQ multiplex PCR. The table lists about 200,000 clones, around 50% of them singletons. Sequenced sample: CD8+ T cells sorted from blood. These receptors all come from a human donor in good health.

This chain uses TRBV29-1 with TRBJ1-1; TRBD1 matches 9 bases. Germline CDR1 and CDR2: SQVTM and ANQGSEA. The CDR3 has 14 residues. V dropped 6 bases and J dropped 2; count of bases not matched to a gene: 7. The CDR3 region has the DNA TGCAGCGTCTTACAGGGGGCGGGAAACACTGAAGCTTTCTTT. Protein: CSVLQGAGNTEAFF.

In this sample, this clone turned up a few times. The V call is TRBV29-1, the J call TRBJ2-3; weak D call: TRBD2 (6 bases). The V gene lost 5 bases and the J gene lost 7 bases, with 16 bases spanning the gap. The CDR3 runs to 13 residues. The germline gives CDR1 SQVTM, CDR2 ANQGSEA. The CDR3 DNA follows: TGCAGCGTTAATGAGGGGACTCAACATACGCAGTATTTT. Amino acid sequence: CSVNEGTQHTQYF.

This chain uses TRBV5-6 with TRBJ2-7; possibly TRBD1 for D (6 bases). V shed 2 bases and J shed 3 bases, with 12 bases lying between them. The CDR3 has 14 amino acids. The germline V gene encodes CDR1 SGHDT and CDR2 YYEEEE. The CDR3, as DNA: TGTGCCAGCAGCTTCCGGGACATCGACTACGAGCAGTACTTC. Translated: CASSFRDIDYEQYF.

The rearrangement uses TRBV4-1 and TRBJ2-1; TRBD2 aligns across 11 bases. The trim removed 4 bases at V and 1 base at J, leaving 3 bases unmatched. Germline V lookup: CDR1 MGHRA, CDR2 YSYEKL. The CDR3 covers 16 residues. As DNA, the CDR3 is TGCGCCAGCAGCCGTAGCGGGGGGGCTTCCTACAATGAGCAGTTCTTC. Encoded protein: CASSRSGGASYNEQFF.

For the CDR3, the DNA is TGTGCCTGGAATCTGGTGGGACCTGAAGCTTTCTTT. It is translated as CAWNLVGPEAFF. This sequence joins TRBV30 and TRBJ1-1, with D possibly TRBD1 on 5 matching bases. CDR3 length: 12 residues. The germline V gene encodes CDR1 GTSNPN and CDR2 SVGIG (reference sequence). V was clipped by 4 bases and J by 6 bases, with 12 bases between them.

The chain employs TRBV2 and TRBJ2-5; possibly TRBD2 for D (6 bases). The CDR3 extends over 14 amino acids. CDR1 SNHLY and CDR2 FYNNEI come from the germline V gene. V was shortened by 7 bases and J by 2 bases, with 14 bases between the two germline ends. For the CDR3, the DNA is TGTGCCAGCACCACTCCGGGGGAACAAGAGACCCAGTACTTC. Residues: CASTTPGEQETQYF.

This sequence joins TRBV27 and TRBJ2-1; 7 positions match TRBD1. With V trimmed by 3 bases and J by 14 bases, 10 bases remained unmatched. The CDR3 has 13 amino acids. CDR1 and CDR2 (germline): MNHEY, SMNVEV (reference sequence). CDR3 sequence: CASSFLKDRREFF. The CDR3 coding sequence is TGTGCCAGCAGTTTCCTTAAGGACAGGAGAGAGTTCTTC.

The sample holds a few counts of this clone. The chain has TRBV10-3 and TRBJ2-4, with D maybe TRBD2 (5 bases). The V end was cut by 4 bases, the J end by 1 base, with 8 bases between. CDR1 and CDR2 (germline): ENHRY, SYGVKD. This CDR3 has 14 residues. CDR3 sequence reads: CAISAGEAKNIQYF. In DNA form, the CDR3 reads TGTGCCATCAGTGCCGGGGAGGCCAAAAACATTCAGTACTTC.

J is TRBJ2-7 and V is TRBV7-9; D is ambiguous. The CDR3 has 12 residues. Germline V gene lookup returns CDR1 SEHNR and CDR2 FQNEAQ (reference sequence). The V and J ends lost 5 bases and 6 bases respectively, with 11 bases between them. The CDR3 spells CASSPLPGEQYF. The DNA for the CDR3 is TGTGCCAGCAGCCCCCTCCCCGGCGAGCAGTACTTC.

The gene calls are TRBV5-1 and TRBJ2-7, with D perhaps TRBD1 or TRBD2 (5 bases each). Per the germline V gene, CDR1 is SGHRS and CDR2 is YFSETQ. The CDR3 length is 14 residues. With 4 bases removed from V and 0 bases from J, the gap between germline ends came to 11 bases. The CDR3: CASSGRESSYEQYF. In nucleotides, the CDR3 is TGCGCCAGCAGCGGCAGGGAGAGCTCCTACGAGCAGTACTTC.

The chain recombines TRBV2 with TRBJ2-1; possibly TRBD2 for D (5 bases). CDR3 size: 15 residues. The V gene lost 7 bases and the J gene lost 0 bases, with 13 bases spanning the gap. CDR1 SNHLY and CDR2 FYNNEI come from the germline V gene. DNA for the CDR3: TGTGCCAGCAAGGGTCCAGCGGCCTCCTACAATGAGCAGTTCTTC. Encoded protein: CASKGPAASYNEQFF.

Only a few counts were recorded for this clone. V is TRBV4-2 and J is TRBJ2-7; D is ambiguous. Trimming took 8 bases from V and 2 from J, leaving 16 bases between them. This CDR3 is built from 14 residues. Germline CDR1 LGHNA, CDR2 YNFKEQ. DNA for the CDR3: TGTGCCAGCGCCCAGGAAACGGACCCCTACGAGCAGTACTTC. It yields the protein CASAQETDPYEQYF.

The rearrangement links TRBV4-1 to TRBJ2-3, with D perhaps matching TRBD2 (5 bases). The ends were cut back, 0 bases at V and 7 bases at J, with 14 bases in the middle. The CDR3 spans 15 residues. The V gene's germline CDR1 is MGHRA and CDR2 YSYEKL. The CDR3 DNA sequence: TGCGCCAGCAGCCAAGATGGTGGGCCGGGGAATACGCAGTATTTT. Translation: CASSQDGGPGNTQYF.

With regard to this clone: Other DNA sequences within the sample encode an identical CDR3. The CDR3 loop reads CASSSDTYEQYF. DNA of the CDR3: TGTGCCAGCAGCAGTGACACTTACGAGCAGTACTTC. The V and J genes are TRBV7-9 and TRBJ2-7; D unresolved. V was clipped by 5 bases and J by 4 bases, with 9 bases between them. Looked up from germline, CDR1 is SEHNR and CDR2 is FQNEAQ (reference sequence). The CDR3 consists of 12 residues.

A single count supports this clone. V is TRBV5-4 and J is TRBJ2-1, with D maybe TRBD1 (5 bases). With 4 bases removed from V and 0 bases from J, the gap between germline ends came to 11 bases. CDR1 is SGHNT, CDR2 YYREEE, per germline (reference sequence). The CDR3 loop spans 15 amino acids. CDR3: CASSVDSSSYNEQFF. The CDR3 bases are TGTGCCAGCAGCGTAGACAGTAGCTCCTACAATGAGCAGTTCTTC.

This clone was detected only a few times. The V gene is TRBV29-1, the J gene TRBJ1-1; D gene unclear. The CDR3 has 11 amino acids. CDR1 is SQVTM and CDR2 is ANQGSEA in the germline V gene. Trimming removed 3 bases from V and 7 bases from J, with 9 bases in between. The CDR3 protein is CSVEISGEAFF. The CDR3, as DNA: TGCAGCGTTGAGATATCCGGTGAAGCTTTCTTT.

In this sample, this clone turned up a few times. The chain's CDR3 is CASSMPGLAAFTGELFF. CDR3 in DNA: TGTGCCAGTAGTATGCCGGGACTAGCGGCCTTTACCGGGGAGCTGTTTTTT. The rearrangement uses TRBV19 and TRBJ2-2; TRBD2 matches at 11 bases. The germline V gene encodes CDR1 LNHDA and CDR2 SQIVND (reference sequence). The V gene end was trimmed by 3 bases and the J gene end by 5 bases; junction bases not matched to a gene: 8. The CDR3 spans 17 residues.

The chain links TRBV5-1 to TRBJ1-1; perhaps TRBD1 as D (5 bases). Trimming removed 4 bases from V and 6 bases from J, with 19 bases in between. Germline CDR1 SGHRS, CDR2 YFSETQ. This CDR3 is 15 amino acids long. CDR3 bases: TGCGCCAGCAGCCCTGGTGGGACGGAGGTCCCTGAAGCTTTCTTT. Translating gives CASSPGGTEVPEAFF.

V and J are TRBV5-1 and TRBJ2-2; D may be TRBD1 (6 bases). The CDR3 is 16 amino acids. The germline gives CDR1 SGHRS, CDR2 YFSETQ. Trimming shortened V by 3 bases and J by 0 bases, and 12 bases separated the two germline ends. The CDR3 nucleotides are TGCGCCAGCAGCTCGGACAGCGACGCGAACACCGGGGAGCTGTTTTTT. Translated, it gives CASSSDSDANTGELFF.

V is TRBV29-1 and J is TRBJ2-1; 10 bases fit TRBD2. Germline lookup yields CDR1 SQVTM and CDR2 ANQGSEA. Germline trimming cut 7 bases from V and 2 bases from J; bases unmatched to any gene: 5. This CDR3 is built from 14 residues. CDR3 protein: CSASAGGTYNEQFF. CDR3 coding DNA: TGCAGCGCGTCAGCGGGGGGGACCTACAATGAGCAGTTCTTC.

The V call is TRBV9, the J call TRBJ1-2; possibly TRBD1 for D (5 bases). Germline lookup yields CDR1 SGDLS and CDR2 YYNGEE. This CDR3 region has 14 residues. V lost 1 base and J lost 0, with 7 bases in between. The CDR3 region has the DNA TGTGCCAGCAGCGTATCCAGGGCTAACTATGGCTACACCTTC. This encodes CASSVSRANYGYTF.

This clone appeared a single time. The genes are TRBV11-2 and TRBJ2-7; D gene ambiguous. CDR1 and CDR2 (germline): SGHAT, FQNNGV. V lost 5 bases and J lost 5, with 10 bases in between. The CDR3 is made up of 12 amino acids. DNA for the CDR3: TGTGCCAGCAGCCCCCACGAGCACGAGCAGTACTTC. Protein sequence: CASSPHEHEQYF.

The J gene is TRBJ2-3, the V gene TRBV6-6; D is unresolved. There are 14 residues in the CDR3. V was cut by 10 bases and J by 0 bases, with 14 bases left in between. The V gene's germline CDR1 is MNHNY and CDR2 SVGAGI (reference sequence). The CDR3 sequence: CANTIQTSTDTQYF. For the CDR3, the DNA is TGTGCCAACACGATCCAAACTAGCACAGATACGCAGTATTTT.

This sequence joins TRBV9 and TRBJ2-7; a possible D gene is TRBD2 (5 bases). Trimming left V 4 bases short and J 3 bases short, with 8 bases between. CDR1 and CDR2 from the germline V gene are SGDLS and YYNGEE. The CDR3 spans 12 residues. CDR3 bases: TGTGCCAGCAGCCCCGGGAACTACGAGCAGTACTTC. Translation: CASSPGNYEQYF.

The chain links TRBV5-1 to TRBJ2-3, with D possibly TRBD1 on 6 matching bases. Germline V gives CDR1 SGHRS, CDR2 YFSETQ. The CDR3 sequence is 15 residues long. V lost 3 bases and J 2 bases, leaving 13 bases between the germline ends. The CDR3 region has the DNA TGCGCCAGCAGCTCTTTTGGGGGCGACACAGATACGCAGTATTTT. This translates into CASSSFGGDTDTQYF.

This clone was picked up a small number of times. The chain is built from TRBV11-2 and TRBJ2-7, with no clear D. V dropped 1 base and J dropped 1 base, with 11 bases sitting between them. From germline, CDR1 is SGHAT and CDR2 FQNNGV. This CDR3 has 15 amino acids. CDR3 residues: CASSLGLLGSYEQYF. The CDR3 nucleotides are TGTGCCAGCAGCTTAGGACTCTTGGGGTCCTACGAGCAGTACTTC.